The T cell receptor (beta chain) described here comes from a study of CD8 T cells in ankylosing spondylitis. Regarding this clonotype: Its antigen is still unknown.

TCRdb redid the calling of the 5' RACE reads with MiXCR, one entry per CDR3 protein. The sample shows about 400,000 distinct CDR3 sequences, approximately 22% of them seen only once. Notes on the study in general: Those disease-linked clones were CD8+; they were also relatively rare in peripheral blood. A TCR beta motif made of fewer than ten highly homologous variants seemed typical of ankylosing spondylitis blood. Disease-linked clones were reportedly significantly enriched in matched ankylosing spondylitis synovial fluid.

The clonotype was recovered from a male donor with ankylosing spondylitis or in good health (not recorded which). The sequenced sample consisted of blood, either unsorted or a sorted T cell fraction (not recorded which).

The CDR3 sequence is CASSPDNTYEQYF. The CDR3 bases are TGTGCCAGCAGCCCGGACAACACCTACGAGCAGTACTTC. The J gene is TRBJ2-7, the V gene TRBV3-1; a weak D match, TRBD1 (5 bases). Trimming shortened V by 4 bases and J by 2 bases, and 9 bases separated the two germline ends. The V gene's germline CDR1 is LGHDT and CDR2 YNNKEL (reference sequence). The CDR3 has 13 amino acids.